The rows below give T cell receptor beta chains drawn from one sample of a study of metastatic and nonmetastatic thyroid tumors. TCRdb re-called clones from the PCR reads using MiXCR. The sample holds 30,000 or so clones, approximately 30% seen once. What was sequenced was blood. Every receptor here comes from a female donor with papillary thyroid cancer or a benign thyroid nodule (not recorded which). Some clones in this sample may be carry-over from other donors' samples. Each CDR3 is given with its conserved first and last residue. D genes are given only for firm matches. Clone sizes are given selectively: once, few, many, or a class where the clone is expanded.

TRBV10-3,TRBD1,14,TRBJ1-2,many,TGTGCCGTCTCTCCGCCGGGACAGCTCTATGGCTACACCTTC,CAVSPPGQLYGYTF
TRBV12-3/TRBV12-4,TRBD2,13,TRBJ2-1,-,TGTGCCAGCAGTGCGGGGGGGTCCGGTGAGCAGTTCTTC,CASSAGGSGEQFF
TRBV6-4,TRBD1,16,TRBJ2-2,few,TGTGCCAGCAGTTACGCCCCGGGACAGGGGAGCGGGGATCTGTTTTTT,CASSYAPGQGSGDLFF
TRBV20-1,TRBD2,19,TRBJ2-3,many,TGCAGTGCTAGTATCCTTTCGGGAGCGGGGGGTATCATCACAGATACGCAGTATTTT,CSASILSGAGGIITDTQYF
TRBV6-5,-,15,TRBJ1-1,few,TGTGCCAGCAGTTTGCGGGGGCAGAGCGGCACTGAAGCTTTCTTT,CASSLRGQSGTEAFF
TRBV6-2/TRBV6-3,TRBD2,14,TRBJ2-1,-,TGTGCCAGTGAGTGGACTAGTGGGCCCAATGAGCAGTTCTTC,CASEWTSGPNEQFF
TRBV10-3,-,16,TRBJ2-1,many,TGTGCCATCAGCCTACAGGGTCCTCCTTCCTACAATGAGCAGTTCTTC,CAISLQGPPSYNEQFF
TRBV11-1,-,16,TRBJ1-3,-,TGTGCCAGCAGCCCGCTAGTAAAGGGGACGGGAAACACCATATATTTT,CASSPLVKGTGNTIYF
TRBV6-1,-,12,TRBJ1-1,many,TGTGCCAGCAGTCTACCGGGGCCTGAAGCTTTCTTT,CASSLPGPEAFF
TRBV6-2/TRBV6-3,TRBD2,15,TRBJ2-1,-,TGTGCCAGCAGTTACGGGGTAGCGGGAAGCAATGAGCAGTTCTTC,CASSYGVAGSNEQFF